These T cell receptor beta chains were read from a single sample in a study of cytomegalovirus exposure and HLA in healthy donors. Measured with immunoSEQ multiplex PCR; TCRdb has only the in-frame clones, and not every one. The sample holds 180,000 or so clones; over 60% are singletons and the top ten take over 11%. The source material was PBMCs. The origin of the receptors is a man aged 50 to 60 in good health and CMV-seropositive. Both conserved end residues are part of each CDR3. The order of the fields is J gene, V gene, clone size, CDR3 protein. Clone size, where shown, is once, few, many, or a class for clones that have expanded.

j_gene: TRBJ1-1
v_gene: TRBV5-5
abundance: -
CDR3aa: CASSLDMGSRETEAFF

j_gene: TRBJ2-7
v_gene: TRBV5-5
abundance: -
CDR3aa: CASSLWTVRSYEQYF

j_gene: TRBJ1-1
v_gene: TRBV5-6
abundance: -
CDR3aa: CASSLWDRNTEAFF

j_gene: TRBJ2-7
v_gene: TRBV6-5
abundance: -
CDR3aa: CASSKHRGYYEQYF

j_gene: TRBJ1-5
v_gene: TRBV2
abundance: -
CDR3aa: CASTGQGGNQPQHF

j_gene: TRBJ2-2
v_gene: TRBV25-1
abundance: -
CDR3aa: CASSEWRRGKGPTGELFF

j_gene: TRBJ2-3
v_gene: TRBV6-4
abundance: few
CDR3aa: CASSDSGGGTDTQYF

j_gene: TRBJ1-1
v_gene: TRBV19
abundance: -
CDR3aa: CASSPAPLGGGRTEAFF

j_gene: TRBJ1-3
v_gene: TRBV28
abundance: -
CDR3aa: CASSFKGGFRNTIYF

j_gene: TRBJ2-6
v_gene: TRBV2
abundance: -
CDR3aa: CASSGDWVLSGANVLTF